A single sample is the source of the 3 T cell receptor beta chains below, sequenced in a study of T cell responses to AZD1222 COVID-19 vaccine. Measured with immunoSEQ multiplex PCR; TCRdb has only the in-frame clones, and not every one. Altogether 120,000 or so clones are present, around 89% being singletons, with the ten largest covering around 10%. The specimen was peripheral blood, collected on day 0 of MenACWY control vaccination. All receptors derive from an adult in good health.

The V call is TRBV19, the J call TRBJ1-1; possibly TRBD1 for D (6 bases). This CDR3 comprises 16 residues. In germline, CDR1 is LNHDA, CDR2 SQIVND (reference sequence). V was trimmed by 9 bases and J by 1 base, leaving 21 bases between them. This chain's CDR3 is CASSSRGGQPNTEAFF. In DNA form, the CDR3 reads TGTGCCAGCTCGTCTAGAGGAGGACAGCCGAACACTGAAGCTTTCTTT.

The CDR3: CASSGLVNTEAFF. The CDR3 DNA follows: TGTGCCAGCAGCGGGTTGGTGAACACTGAAGCTTTCTTT. V is TRBV27 and J is TRBJ1-1; D is ambiguous. V lost 6 bases, J lost 0 bases, and 8 bases lay in between. The length of the CDR3 is 13 residues. Looked up from germline, CDR1 is MNHEY and CDR2 is SMNVEV (reference sequence).

The V call is TRBV9, the J call TRBJ2-1, with 12 bases matching TRBD2. V lost 6 bases to trimming and J lost 8 bases; unmatched junction nucleotides: 9. The CDR3 is 15 residues long. In germline, CDR1 is SGDLS, CDR2 YYNGEE. Written as DNA, the CDR3 is TGTGCCAGCAATCGACTAGCGGGAGCGGTCGATGAGCAGTTCTTC. This sequence encodes CASNRLAGAVDEQFF.